This TCR beta chain was retrieved from a study of blood T cell repertoires in COVID-19. Study context: Donors in the United States, Italy and Spain gave samples during acute or convalescent COVID-19. From T cells, B-cell-depleted T cells, or PBMCs came the material, which was cDNA or gDNA.

The table came from immunoSEQ multiplex PCR; TCRdb's copy has only in-frame clones and leaves some out. This sample yields about 320,000 clones, of which approximately 85% are seen a single time; just over 7% belongs to the top ten. Per the germline V gene, CDR1 is WSHSY and CDR2 is SAAADI. V dropped 3 bases and J dropped 0 bases, with 5 bases sitting between them. CDR3 length equals 13 residues. This clone appeared a few times. This clonotype was obtained from a human donor in a cohort sampled during active COVID-19. The chain uses TRBV10-2 and TRBJ1-2, with unresolved D. Source material: peripheral blood. The CDR3 region has the DNA TGCGCCAGCAGTGACCCAGCTAACTATGGCTACACCTTC. As protein: CASSDPANYGYTF.